This T cell receptor (beta chain) was identified during a study of T cells after somatic rescue of genetic block. Profiled with immunoSEQ multiplex PCR; TCRdb holds only in-frame clones, not every one. The data contain approximately 88,000 clones, about 87% of them singletons. This sequence was found in a woman under 30. The source material was peripheral blood mononuclear cells (PBMCs).

The DNA for the CDR3 is TGTGCCAGCAGTCCTAAGGTAGCCCCTCCCTACAATGAGCAGTTCTTC. Its protein product is CASSPKVAPPYNEQFF. The gene calls are TRBV28 and TRBJ2-1; D call uncertain. V was clipped by 5 bases and J by 2 bases, with 16 bases between them. The germline CDR1 and CDR2 sequences are MDHEN and SYDVKM. This CDR3 is 16 amino acids long.